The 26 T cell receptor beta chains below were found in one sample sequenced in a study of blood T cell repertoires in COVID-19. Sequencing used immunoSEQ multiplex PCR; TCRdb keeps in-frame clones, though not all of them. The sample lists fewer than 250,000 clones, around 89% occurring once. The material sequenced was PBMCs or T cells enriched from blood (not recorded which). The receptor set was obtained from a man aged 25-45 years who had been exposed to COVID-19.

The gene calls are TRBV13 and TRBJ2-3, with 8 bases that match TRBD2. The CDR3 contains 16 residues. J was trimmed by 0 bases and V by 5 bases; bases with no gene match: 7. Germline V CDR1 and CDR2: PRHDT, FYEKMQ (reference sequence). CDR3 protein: CASSPGAGESTDTQYF. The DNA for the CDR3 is TGTGCCAGCAGCCCAGGAGCGGGGGAGAGCACAGATACGCAGTATTTT.

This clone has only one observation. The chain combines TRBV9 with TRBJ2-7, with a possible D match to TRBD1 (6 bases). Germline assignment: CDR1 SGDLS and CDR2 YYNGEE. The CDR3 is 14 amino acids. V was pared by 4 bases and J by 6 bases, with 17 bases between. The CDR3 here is CASSTGTPKGEQYF. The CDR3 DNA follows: TGTGCCAGCAGCACTGGGACACCCAAGGGCGAGCAGTACTTC.

DNA for the CDR3: TGTGCCAGCAGCCCCCTAACCAGCGGGGGGGCTAAAGATACGCAGTATTTT. It codes for CASSPLTSGGAKDTQYF. V and J are TRBV7-3 and TRBJ2-3, with TRBD2 matching over 10 bases. Germline V gene data show CDR1 as SGHTA and CDR2 as FQGTGA. V dropped 5 bases and J dropped 5; count of bases not matched to a gene: 13. This CDR3 has 17 amino acids.

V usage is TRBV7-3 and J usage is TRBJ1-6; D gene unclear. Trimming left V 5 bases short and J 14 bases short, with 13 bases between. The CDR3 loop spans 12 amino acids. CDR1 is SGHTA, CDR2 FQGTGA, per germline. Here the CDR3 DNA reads TGTGCCAGCAGCCCCCTACCCGTATCCCTCCACTTT. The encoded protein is CASSPLPVSLHF.

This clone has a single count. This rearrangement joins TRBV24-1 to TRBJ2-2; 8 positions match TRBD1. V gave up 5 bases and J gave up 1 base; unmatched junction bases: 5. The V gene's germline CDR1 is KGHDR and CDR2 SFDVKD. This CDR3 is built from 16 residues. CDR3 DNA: TGTGCCACCAGTGCATCAGGGGGCCGGAACACCGGGGAGCTGTTTTTT. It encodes CATSASGGRNTGELFF.

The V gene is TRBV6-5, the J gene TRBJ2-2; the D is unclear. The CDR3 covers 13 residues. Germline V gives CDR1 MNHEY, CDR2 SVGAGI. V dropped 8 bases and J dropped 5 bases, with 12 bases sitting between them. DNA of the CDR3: TGTGCCAGCCTTCTGGGCCTTACCGGGGAGCTGTTTTTT. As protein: CASLLGLTGELFF.

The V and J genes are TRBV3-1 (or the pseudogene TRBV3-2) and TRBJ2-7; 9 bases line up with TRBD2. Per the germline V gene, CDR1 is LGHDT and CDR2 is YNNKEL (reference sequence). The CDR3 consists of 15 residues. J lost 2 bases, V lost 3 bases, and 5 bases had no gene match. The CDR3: CASSQGAGGTYEQYF. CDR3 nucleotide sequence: TGTGCCAGCAGCCAGGGAGCGGGGGGCACCTACGAGCAGTACTTC.

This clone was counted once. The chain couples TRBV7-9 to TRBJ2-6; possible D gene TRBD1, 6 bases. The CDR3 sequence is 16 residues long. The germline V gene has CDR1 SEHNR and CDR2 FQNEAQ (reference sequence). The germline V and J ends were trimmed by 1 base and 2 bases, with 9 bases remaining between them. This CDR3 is CASSLGNRAGANVLTF. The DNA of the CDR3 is TGTGCCAGCAGCTTAGGGAACAGGGCTGGGGCCAACGTCCTGACTTTC.

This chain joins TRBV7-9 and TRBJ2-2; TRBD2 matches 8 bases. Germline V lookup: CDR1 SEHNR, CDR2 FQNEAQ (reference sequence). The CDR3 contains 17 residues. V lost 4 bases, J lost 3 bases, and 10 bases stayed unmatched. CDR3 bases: TGTGCCAGCAGCTCTAATGGACTAGCTAGGGACACCGGGGAGCTGTTTTTT. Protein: CASSSNGLARDTGELFF.

The CDR3: CASSQEPGQGYNSPLHF. The CDR3, as DNA: TGCGCCAGCAGCCAGGAACCGGGACAGGGATATAATTCACCCCTCCACTTT. The rearrangement uses TRBV4-3 and TRBJ1-6; 9 bases are a match to TRBD1. The germline V gene has CDR1 LGHNA and CDR2 YSLEER. CDR3 length: 17 amino acids. With V trimmed by 3 bases and J by 4 bases, 7 bases remained unmatched.

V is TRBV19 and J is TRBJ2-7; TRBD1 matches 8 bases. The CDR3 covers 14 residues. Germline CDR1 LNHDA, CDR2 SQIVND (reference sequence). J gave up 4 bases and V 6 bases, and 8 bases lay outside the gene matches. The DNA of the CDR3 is TGTGCCAGTAGGGTGGGACAGGCGCCTTACGAGCAGTACTTC. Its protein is CASRVGQAPYEQYF. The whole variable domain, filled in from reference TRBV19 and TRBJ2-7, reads DGGITQSPKYLFRKEGQNVTLSCEQNLNHDAMYWYRQDPGQGLRLIYYSQIVNDFQKGDIAEGYSVSREKKESFPLTVTSAQKNPTAFYLCASRVGQAPYEQYFGPGTRLTVT.

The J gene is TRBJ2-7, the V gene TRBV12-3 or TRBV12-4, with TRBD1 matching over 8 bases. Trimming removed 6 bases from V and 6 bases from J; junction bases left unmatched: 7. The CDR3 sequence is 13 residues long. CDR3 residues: CASSLGQGSEQYF. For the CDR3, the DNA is TGTGCCAGCAGCCTAGGACAGGGCTCCGAGCAGTACTTC.

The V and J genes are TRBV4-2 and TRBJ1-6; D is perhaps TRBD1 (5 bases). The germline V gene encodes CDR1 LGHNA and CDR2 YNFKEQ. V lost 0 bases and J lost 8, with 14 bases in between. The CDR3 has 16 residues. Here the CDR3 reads CASSQDPGGGDSPLHF. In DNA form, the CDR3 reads TGTGCCAGCAGCCAAGACCCCGGAGGAGGGGATTCACCCCTCCACTTT.

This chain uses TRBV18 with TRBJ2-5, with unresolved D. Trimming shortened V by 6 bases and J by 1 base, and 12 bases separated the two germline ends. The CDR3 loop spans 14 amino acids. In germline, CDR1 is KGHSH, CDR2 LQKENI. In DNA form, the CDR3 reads TGTGCCAGCTCTCCTCCAGGCCCCCAAGAGACCCAGTACTTC. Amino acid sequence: CASSPPGPQETQYF.

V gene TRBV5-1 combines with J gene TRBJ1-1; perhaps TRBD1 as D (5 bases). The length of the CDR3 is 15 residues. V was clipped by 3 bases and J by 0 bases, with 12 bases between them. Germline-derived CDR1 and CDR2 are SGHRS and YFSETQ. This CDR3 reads CASSSHRLMNTEAFF. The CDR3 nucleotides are TGCGCCAGCAGCTCCCACAGGCTCATGAACACTGAAGCTTTCTTT.

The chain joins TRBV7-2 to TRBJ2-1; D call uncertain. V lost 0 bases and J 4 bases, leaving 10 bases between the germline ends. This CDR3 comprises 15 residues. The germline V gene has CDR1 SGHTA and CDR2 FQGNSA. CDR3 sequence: CASSLAATTYNEQFF. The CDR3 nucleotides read TGTGCCAGCAGCTTAGCGGCTACGACATACAATGAGCAGTTCTTC.

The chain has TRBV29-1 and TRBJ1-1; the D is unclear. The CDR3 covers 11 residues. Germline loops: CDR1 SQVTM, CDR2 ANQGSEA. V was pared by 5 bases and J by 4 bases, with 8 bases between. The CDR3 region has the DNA TGCAGCGTTCTATATCGCACTGAAGCTTTCTTT. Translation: CSVLYRTEAFF.

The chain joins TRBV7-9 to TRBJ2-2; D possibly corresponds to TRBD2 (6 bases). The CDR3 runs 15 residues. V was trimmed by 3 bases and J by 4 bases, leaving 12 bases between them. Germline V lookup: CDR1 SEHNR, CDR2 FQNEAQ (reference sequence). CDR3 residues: CASSLGTGPTGELFF. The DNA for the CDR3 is TGTGCCAGCAGCTTGGGGACTGGGCCCACCGGGGAGCTGTTTTTT.

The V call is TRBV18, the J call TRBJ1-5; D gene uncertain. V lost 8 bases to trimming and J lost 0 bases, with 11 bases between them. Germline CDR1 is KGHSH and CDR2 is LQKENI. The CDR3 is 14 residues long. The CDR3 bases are TGTGCCAGCCTCGACTCGAATAGCAATCAGCCCCAGCATTTT. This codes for CASLDSNSNQPQHF.

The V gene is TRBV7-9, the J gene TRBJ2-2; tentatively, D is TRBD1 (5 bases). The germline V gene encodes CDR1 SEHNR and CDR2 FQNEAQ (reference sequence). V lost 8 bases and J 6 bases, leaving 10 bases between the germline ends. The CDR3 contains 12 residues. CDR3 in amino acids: CASQAGPGELFF. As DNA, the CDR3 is TGTGCCAGCCAAGCAGGGCCCGGGGAGCTGTTTTTT. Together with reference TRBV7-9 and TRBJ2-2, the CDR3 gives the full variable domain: DTGVSQNPRHKITKRGQNVTFRCDPISEHNRLYWYRQTLGQGPEFLTYFQNEAQLEKSRLLSDRFSAERPKGSFSTLEIQRTEQGDSAMYLCASQAGPGELFFGEGSRLTVL.

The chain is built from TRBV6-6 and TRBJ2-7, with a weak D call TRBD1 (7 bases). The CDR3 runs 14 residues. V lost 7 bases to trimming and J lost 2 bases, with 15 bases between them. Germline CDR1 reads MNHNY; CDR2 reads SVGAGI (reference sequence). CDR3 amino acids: CASTQSGGPYEQYF. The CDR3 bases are TGTGCCAGCACCCAATCAGGGGGGCCCTACGAGCAGTACTTC.

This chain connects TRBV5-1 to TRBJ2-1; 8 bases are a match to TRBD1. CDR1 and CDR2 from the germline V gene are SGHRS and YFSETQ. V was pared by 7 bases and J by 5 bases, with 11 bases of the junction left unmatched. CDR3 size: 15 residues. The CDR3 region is CASGSGTGMDNEQFF. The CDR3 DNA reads TGCGCCAGCGGTAGTGGGACAGGAATGGACAATGAGCAGTTCTTC.

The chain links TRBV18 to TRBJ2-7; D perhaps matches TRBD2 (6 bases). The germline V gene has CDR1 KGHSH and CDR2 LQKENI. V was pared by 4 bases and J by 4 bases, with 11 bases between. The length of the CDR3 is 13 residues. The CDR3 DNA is TGTGCCAGCTCACTGTCAGGGAGGTACGAGCAGTACTTC. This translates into CASSLSGRYEQYF.

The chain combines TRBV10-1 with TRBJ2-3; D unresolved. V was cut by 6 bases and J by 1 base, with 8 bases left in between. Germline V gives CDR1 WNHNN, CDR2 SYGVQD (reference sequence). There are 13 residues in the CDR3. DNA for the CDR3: TGCGCCAGCAGCCCGACTCGCACAGATACGCAGTATTTT. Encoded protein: CASSPTRTDTQYF.

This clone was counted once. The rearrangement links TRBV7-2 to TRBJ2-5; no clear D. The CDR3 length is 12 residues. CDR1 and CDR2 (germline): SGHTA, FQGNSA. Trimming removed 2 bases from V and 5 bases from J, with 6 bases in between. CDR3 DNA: TGTGCCAGCAGCTTACCACTGGAGACCCAGTACTTC. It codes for CASSLPLETQYF.

CDR3 region: CASSSEGGPGGSDTQYF. DNA for the CDR3: TGTGCCAGCAGCTCCGAAGGGGGGCCAGGGGGTTCTGATACGCAGTATTTT. The chain joins TRBV7-3 to TRBJ2-3; a weak D match, TRBD1 (7 bases). This CDR3 spans 17 amino acids. Per the germline V gene, CDR1 is SGHTA and CDR2 is FQGTGA. Trimming shortened V by 4 bases and J by 6 bases, and 23 bases separated the two germline ends.